This TCR beta chain was identified during a study of blood T cell repertoires in COVID-19. On the study more broadly: PBMCs, B-cell-depleted T cells, or T cells provided the cDNA or gDNA that made up the material.

V was pared by 4 bases and J by 3 bases, with 17 bases between. There are 15 residues in the CDR3. Germline V CDR1 and CDR2: SGHNT, YYREEE (reference sequence). One Seattle source followed patients from active infection through their disease course. Authors' data handling: Researchers report that nucleated cell counts were estimated from reference gene primer amplification. Some clones are missing from TCRdb's copy, which holds only in-frame ones; the method was immunoSEQ multiplex PCR. The V and J calls and clone size are taken from that table; D and trimming were inferred from the DNA. This table holds under 300,000 clones, about 88% found once.

V and J are TRBV5-4 and TRBJ2-7; TRBD1 is a possible D gene (5 bases). The origin of this receptor is an older woman with COVID-19, enrolled during active disease. Input material: peripheral blood. CDR3 nucleotide sequence: TGTGCCAGCAGCCCGGTCCCCTCACAGGACTACGAGCAGTACTTC. It codes for CASSPVPSQDYEQYF. Together with reference TRBV5-4 and TRBJ2-7, the CDR3 gives the full variable domain: ETGVTQSPTHLIKTRGQQVTLRCSSQSGHNTVSWYQQALGQGPQFIFQYYREEENGRGNFPPRFSGLQFPNYSSELNVNALELDDSALYLCASSPVPSQDYEQYFGPGTRLTVT.